The source of this TCR beta chain is a study of blood T cells in healthy people across ages. Findings of the study overall: Versus aged donors, long-lived donors had higher diversity and more naive CD4+ cells. PBMCs went unsorted, and a conclusive naive versus antigen-experienced comparison was therefore prevented. While age rose, TCR beta diversity per million T cells dropped in a roughly linear way.

This CDR3 comprises 15 residues. CDR1 and CDR2 from the germline V gene are MNHEY and SVGAGI. With 2 bases clipped from V and 8 bases from J, the junction kept 9 bases outside the gene matches. The use of a sample-barcoded 5' primer and a J-beta primer mix characterized a second PCR of about 6 to 12 cycles. Tags on each cDNA molecule came from a template-switch adaptor with 12 random nucleotides. TCRdb passed the 5' RACE reads through MiXCR, listing each CDR3 protein once. The sample yields about 1.8 million distinct CDR3 sequences, about 49% seen once. About this clonotype itself: The antigen remains undetermined.

Sequencing was carried out using blood. The TCR originated in a woman aged 40 to 50 in good health. The chain couples TRBV6-5 to TRBJ1-2; TRBD1 aligns across 9 bases. The DNA of the CDR3 is TGTGCCAGCAGTTACCTCCCGGGGACAGGGAACGGCTACACCTTC. Residues: CASSYLPGTGNGYTF.